This TCR beta chain is drawn from a study of blood T cell repertoires in COVID-19. Across the whole study: PBMCs, B-cell-depleted T cells, or T cells provided the cDNA or gDNA that made up the material.

This CDR3 comprises 14 residues. CDR1 and CDR2 (germline): MNHEY, SVGAGI. Trimming removed 6 bases from V and 0 bases from J, with 11 bases in between. Sequenced by immunoSEQ multiplex PCR; TCRdb stores in-frame clones only, minus some. The sample includes approximately 400,000 clones, roughly 77% of them seen just once. The sequenced material came from peripheral blood. The receptor's source is a human donor with acute or convalescent COVID-19. The donor label of this sample is uncertain. The gene calls are TRBV6-5 and TRBJ1-2; D unresolved. The CDR3 nucleotides are TGTGCCAGCAGAGTCGGTTTAGCTAACTATGGCTACACCTTC. This codes for CASRVGLANYGYTF.